This TCR beta chain was recovered during a study of human T cells and chemical hapten exposure. Original processing notes: Samples had a median of approximately 89,000 TCRs, ranging about 20,000 to 700,000. Each CDR3 protein gets one entry after TCRdb re-called the RACE reads with MiXCR. It is TCRdb's table, rather than the study itself, that gives the V and J calls and clone size. The table includes tens of thousands of distinct CDR3 sequences, 10% detected once. This clonotype was counted between two and nine times. The V gene's germline CDR1 is SQVTM and CDR2 ANQGSEA. This CDR3 contains 11 residues. Trimming took off 6 bases at V and 5 bases at J, with 10 bases between the two ends. Time point denoted: pre-sensitization, week 0. As to treatment: therapeutic diphenylcyclopropenone sensitization with weekly scalp DPC. Total RNA extraction was carried out from unfractionated whole blood.

This chain joins TRBV29-1 and TRBJ1-1; no definite D call. The input for sequencing was whole blood, taken in connection with sensitization to the hapten diphenylcyclopropenone (DPC). This TCR was recovered from a man aged 45-65 years with alopecia areata. Some clones in this sample may be carry-over from other donors' samples. This CDR3 is CSVGDGTEAFF. Here the CDR3 DNA reads TGCAGCGTGGGTGATGGGACTGAAGCTTTCTTT.